This T cell receptor beta chain was obtained from a study of blood T cell repertoires in COVID-19. Study-wide background: Material from acute and convalescent COVID-19 was sourced from the United States, Italy and Spain. Sample material is recorded as cDNA or gDNA derived from T cells, B-cell-depleted T cells, or PBMCs.

How the authors handled the data: From reference gene primer amplification, estimates of nucleated cell counts were derived. Repertoires were generated with immunoSEQ multiplex PCR, while TCRdb's copy carries only in-frame clones and drops some. Clone size and V and J calls were adopted from that table, with D and trimming inferred from the DNA. The sample lists roughly 110,000 clones; around 89% were seen once. Germline V gene lookup returns CDR1 MNHEY and CDR2 SMNVEV (reference sequence). The CDR3 is 12 residues long. The V gene lost 6 bases and the J gene lost 4 bases, with 9 bases spanning the gap.

The chain employs TRBV27 and TRBJ1-1, with unresolved D. The sequenced material came from peripheral blood. The source of this sequence is a man aged 40-55 years with active or convalescent COVID-19. CDR3 amino acids: CASSSRGTEAFF. The CDR3 bases are TGTGCCAGCAGCTCCCGGGGCACTGAAGCTTTCTTT.